The T cell receptor (beta chain) described here comes from a study of cytomegalovirus exposure and HLA in healthy donors. Whole-study results and caveats: Later analysis showed TCR association rates varying by HLA locus, highest for DRB1 and lowest for HLA-C.

Note on this clone: Its antigen remains unknown.

The PCR ran on 60 Vbeta and 13 Jbeta primers. Profiled with immunoSEQ multiplex PCR; TCRdb holds only in-frame clones, not every one. The sample contains about 82,000 clones, 60% to 80% of which appear only once. CDR1 is SGHKS, CDR2 YYEKEE, per germline (reference sequence). The CDR3 is made up of 14 amino acids. V shed 3 bases and J 7 bases; nucleotides not matched to a gene: 10. The rearrangement joins TRBV5-5 to TRBJ2-7, with TRBD1 identical over 7 bases. The sequence came from a woman aged 45-59 years in good health and CMV-seropositive. The specimen sequenced was PBMCs. The CDR3 loop reads CASSSSVTGDEQYF. CDR3 sequence (DNA): TGTGCCAGCAGCTCCTCCGTTACAGGGGATGAGCAGTACTTC.